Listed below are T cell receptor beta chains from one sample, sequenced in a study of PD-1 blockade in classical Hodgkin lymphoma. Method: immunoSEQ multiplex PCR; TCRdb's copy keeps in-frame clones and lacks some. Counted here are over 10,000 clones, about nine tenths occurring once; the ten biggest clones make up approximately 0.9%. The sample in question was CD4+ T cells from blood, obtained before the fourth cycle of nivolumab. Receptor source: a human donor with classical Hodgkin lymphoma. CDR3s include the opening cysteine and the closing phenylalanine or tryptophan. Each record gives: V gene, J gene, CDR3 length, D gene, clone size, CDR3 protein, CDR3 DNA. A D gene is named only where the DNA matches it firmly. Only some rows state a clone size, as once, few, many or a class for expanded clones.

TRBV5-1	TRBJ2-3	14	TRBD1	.	CASSFGQDTDTQYF	TGCGCCAGCAGCTTCGGACAGGACACAGATACGCAGTATTTT
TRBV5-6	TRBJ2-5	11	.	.	CASSLGGSQYF	TGTGCCAGCAGCTTAGGAGGATCCCAGTACTTC
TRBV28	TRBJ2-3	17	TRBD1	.	CASSPPPTGGFTDTQYF	TGTGCCAGCAGTCCCCCCCCGACAGGGGGCTTCACAGATACGCAGTATTTT
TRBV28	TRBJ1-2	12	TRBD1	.	CASGEGGRGYTF	TGTGCCAGCGGGGAAGGGGGCCGTGGCTACACCTTC
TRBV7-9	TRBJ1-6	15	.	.	CASSWGGLRNSPLHF	TGTGCCAGCAGCTGGGGTGGACTAAGAAATTCACCCCTCCACTTT
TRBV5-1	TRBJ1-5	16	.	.	CASRVGPTDSNQPQHF	TGCGCCAGCAGAGTGGGACCGACAGATAGCAATCAGCCCCAGCATTTT
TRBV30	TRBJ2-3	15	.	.	CAWSLPTENTDTQYF	TGTGCTTGGAGCCTCCCGACGGAAAACACAGATACGCAGTATTTT
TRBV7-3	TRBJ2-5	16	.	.	CASSLRGWGTQETQYF	TGTGCCAGCAGCTTAAGGGGATGGGGGACGCAAGAGACCCAGTACTTC
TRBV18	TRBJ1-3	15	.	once	CASSRGTDSGNTIYF	TGTGCCAGCTCACGCGGGACCGACTCTGGAAACACCATATATTTT
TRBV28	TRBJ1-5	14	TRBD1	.	CASSFRGSNQPQHF	TGTGCCAGCAGTTTCAGGGGGAGCAATCAGCCCCAGCATTTT
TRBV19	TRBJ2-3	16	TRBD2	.	CASTTLSAGGGDTQYF	TGTGCCAGTACCACATTATCAGCGGGAGGGGGAGATACGCAGTATTTT
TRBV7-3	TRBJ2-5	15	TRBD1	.	CASSEQGAREETQYF	TGTGCCAGCAGCGAACAGGGGGCGCGGGAGGAGACCCAGTACTTC
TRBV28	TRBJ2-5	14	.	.	CASSGGGLQETQYF	TGTGCCAGCAGTGGGGGTGGTCTCCAAGAGACCCAGTACTTC
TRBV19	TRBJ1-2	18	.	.	CASSIGGPTTVTPYGYTF	TGTGCCAGTAGTATTGGGGGCCCGACGACCGTCACCCCGTATGGCTACACCTTC
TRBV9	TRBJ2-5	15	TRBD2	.	CASTRGSSGSVTQYF	TGTGCCAGCACCCGGGGATCTAGCGGGAGCGTGACCCAGTACTTC
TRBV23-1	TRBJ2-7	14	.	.	CASSNKRGSYEQYF	TGCGCCAGCAGCAACAAGAGGGGCTCCTACGAGCAGTACTTC
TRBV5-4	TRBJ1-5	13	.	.	CASSLGGAGAQHF	TGTGCCAGCAGCTTGGGTGGGGCAGGGGCCCAGCATTTT
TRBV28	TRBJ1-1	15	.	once	CASSIGGGGMAEAFF	TGTGCCAGCAGCATTGGAGGGGGGGGGATGGCTGAAGCTTTCTTT
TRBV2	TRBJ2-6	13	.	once	CASLRDRANVLTF	TGTGCCAGCCTCAGGGACAGGGCCAACGTCCTGACTTTC
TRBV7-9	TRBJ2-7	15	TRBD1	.	CASSSGQGAFDEQYF	TGTGCCAGCAGCTCCGGACAGGGGGCTTTCGACGAGCAGTACTTC
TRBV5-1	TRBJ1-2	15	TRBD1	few	CASSFGTGATYGYTF	TGCGCCAGCAGCTTCGGGACAGGGGCTACCTATGGCTACACCTTC
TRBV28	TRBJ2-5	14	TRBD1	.	CASRPPDRGTRLYF	TGTGCCAGCCGACCCCCGGACAGGGGGACTAGGCTATACTTC
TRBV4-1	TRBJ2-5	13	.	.	CASSQVNQETQYF	TGCGCCAGCAGCCAAGTTAACCAAGAGACCCAGTACTTC
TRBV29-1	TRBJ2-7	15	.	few	CSARRHNRVGYEQYF	TGCAGCGCTCGAAGACATAACAGGGTTGGGTACGAGCAGTACTTC
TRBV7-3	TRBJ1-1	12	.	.	CASSLVQGIAFF	TGTGCCAGCAGCTTGGTTCAGGGGATAGCTTTCTTT
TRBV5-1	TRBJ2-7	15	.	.	CASSPYFGDSYEQYF	TGCGCCAGCAGCCCCTATTTCGGGGATTCCTACGAGCAGTACTTC
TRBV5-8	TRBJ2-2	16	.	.	CASSPSTPIRTGELFF	TGTGCCAGCAGCCCATCGACCCCGATTCGGACCGGGGAGCTGTTTTTT
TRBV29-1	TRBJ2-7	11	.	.	CSGGGLYEQYF	TGCAGCGGGGGGGGCCTCTACGAGCAGTACTTC
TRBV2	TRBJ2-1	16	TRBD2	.	CASPSTSGSSYNEQFF	TGTGCCAGCCCTTCCACTAGCGGAAGCTCCTACAATGAGCAGTTCTTC
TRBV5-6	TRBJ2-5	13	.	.	CASRGTSKETQYF	TGTGCCAGCAGGGGGACAAGTAAAGAGACCCAGTACTTC
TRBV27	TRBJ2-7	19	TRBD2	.	CASSLTNRGLAGERAEQYF	TGTGCCAGCAGTTTAACGAACAGGGGACTAGCGGGGGAGCGTGCCGAGCAGTACTTC
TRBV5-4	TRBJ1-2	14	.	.	CASSLSLADYGYTF	TGTGCCAGCAGCTTGTCACTGGCCGACTATGGCTACACCTTC
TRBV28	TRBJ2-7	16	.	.	CASSLRAGAGFYEQYF	TGTGCCAGCAGTTTGAGGGCAGGGGCGGGGTTTTACGAGCAGTACTTC
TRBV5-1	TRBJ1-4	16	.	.	CASSLGVRHSEEKLFF	TGCGCCAGCAGCTTGGGAGTCCGTCACAGTGAGGAAAAACTGTTTTTT
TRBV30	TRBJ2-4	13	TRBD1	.	CAWARGSLGIQYF	TGTGCCTGGGCCAGGGGGTCGCTTGGGATTCAGTACTTC
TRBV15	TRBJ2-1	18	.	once	CATSNASLGRGTNNEQFF	TGTGCCACCAGCAACGCGAGTTTGGGGAGAGGGACAAACAATGAGCAGTTCTTC
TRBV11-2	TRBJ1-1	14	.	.	CASSGGGMNTEAFF	TGTGCCAGCAGCGGGGGGGGTATGAACACTGAAGCTTTCTTT
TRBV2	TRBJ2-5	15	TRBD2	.	CASSPGTSGSETQYF	TGTGCCAGCAGTCCCGGGACTAGCGGGAGTGAGACCCAGTACTTC
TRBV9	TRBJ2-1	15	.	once	CASSVAQSSYNEQFF	TGTGCCAGCAGCGTTGCACAGAGCTCCTACAATGAGCAGTTCTTC
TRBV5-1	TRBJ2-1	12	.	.	CASSIDGNEQFF	TGCGCCAGCAGCATCGACGGTAATGAGCAGTTCTTC
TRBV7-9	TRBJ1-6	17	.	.	CASSSTQGGGSNSPLHF	TGTGCCAGCAGCTCCACGCAGGGTGGAGGATCAAATTCACCCCTCCACTTT
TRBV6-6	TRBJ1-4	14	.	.	CASSYSAFNEKLFF	TGTGCCAGCAGTTACTCGGCCTTTAATGAAAAACTGTTTTTT
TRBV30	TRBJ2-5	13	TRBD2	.	CAWSVGGRETQYF	TGTGCCTGGAGTGTAGGCGGGAGGGAGACCCAGTACTTC
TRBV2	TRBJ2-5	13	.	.	CASSEGPPSPWYF	TGTGCCAGCAGTGAAGGCCCTCCCTCGCCCTGGTACTTC
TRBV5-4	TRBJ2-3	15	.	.	CASSVRGLDSDTQYF	TGTGCCAGCTCTGTCCGGGGACTCGATTCAGATACGCAGTATTTT
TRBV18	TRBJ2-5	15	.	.	CASSPGGGTQETQYF	TGTGCCAGCTCACCCGGCGGGGGCACCCAAGAGACCCAGTACTTC
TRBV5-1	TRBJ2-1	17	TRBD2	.	CASSLITGGGSYNEQFF	TGCGCCAGCAGCTTGATTACGGGAGGGGGCTCCTACAATGAGCAGTTCTTC
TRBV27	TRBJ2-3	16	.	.	CASSPGFATRTDTQYF	TGTGCCAGCAGTCCCGGTTTTGCTACACGGACAGATACGCAGTATTTT
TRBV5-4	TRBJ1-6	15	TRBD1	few	CASSLTGGANSPLHF	TGTGCCAGCAGCTTAACAGGGGGCGCGAATTCACCCCTCCACTTT
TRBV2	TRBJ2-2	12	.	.	CASSGLNGELFF	TGTGCCAGCAGTGGGCTAAACGGGGAGCTGTTTTTT
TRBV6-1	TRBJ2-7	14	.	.	CASSEVARVLEQYF	TGTGCCAGCAGTGAAGTGGCCCGCGTTCTCGAGCAGTACTTC
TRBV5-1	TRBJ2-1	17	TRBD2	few	CASSRGLAGGTYNEQFF	TGCGCCAGCAGCAGGGGACTAGCGGGGGGTACCTACAATGAGCAGTTCTTC
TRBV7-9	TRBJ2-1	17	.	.	CASSSSREKGSYNEQFF	TGTGCCAGCAGCTCTTCCAGGGAGAAGGGCTCCTACAATGAGCAGTTCTTC
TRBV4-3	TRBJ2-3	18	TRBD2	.	CASSRGLGLAGGLDTQYF	TGCGCCAGCAGCCGAGGCCTAGGGCTAGCGGGGGGGTTAGATACGCAGTATTTT
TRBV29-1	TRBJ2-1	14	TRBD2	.	CSVDAGGSYNEQFF	TGCAGCGTTGATGCGGGAGGCTCCTACAATGAGCAGTTCTTC